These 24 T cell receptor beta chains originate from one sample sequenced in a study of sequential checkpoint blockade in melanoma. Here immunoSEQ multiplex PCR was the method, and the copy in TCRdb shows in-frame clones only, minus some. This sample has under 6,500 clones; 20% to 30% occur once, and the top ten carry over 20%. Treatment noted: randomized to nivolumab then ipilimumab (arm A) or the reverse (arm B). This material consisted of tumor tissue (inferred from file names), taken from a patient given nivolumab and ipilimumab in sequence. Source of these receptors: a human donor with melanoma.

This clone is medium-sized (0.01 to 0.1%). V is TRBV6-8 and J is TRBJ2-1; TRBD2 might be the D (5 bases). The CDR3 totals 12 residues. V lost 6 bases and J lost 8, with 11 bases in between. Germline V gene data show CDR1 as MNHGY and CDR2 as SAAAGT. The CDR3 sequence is CASRSTGYEQFF. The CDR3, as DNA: TGTGCCAGCAGAAGTACGGGGTATGAGCAGTTCTTC.

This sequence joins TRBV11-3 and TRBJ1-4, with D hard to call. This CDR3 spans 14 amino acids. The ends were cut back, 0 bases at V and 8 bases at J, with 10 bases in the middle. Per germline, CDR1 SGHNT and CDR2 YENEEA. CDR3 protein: CASSLEASGEKLFF. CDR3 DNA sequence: TGTGCCAGCAGCTTAGAGGCCTCGGGGGAAAAACTGTTTTTT.

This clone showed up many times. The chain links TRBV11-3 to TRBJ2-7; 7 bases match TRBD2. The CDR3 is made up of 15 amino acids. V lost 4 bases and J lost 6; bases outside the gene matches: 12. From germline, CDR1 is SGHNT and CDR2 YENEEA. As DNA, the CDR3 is TGTGCCAGCAGCTCGGGGGGTTTAGCGGTCTCCGAGCAGTACTTC. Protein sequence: CASSSGGLAVSEQYF.

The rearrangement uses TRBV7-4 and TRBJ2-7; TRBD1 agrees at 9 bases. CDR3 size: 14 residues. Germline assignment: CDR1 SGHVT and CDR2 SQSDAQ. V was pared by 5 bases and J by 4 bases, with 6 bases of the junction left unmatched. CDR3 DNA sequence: TGTGCCAGCAGCCCGGACAGGGGATCGTACGAGCAGTACTTC. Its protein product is CASSPDRGSYEQYF. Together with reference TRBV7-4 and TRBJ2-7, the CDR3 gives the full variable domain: GAGVSQSPRYKVAKRGRDVALRCDSISGHVTLYWYRQTLGQGSEVLTYSQSDAQRDKSGRPSGRFSAERPERSVSTLKIQRTEQGDSAVYLCASSPDRGSYEQYFGPGTRLTVT.

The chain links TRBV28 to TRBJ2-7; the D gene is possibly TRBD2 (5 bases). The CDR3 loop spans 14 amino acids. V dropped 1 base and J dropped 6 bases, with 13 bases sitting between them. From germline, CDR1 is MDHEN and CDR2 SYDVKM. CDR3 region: CASSLFPSEGEQYF. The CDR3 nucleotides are TGTGCCAGCAGTTTATTTCCCTCTGAGGGCGAGCAGTACTTC.

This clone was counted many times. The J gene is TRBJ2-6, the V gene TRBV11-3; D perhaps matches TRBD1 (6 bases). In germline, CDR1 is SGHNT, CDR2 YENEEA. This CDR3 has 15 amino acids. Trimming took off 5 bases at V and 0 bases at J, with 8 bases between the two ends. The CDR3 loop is CASSQTGSGANVLTF. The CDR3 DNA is TGTGCCAGCAGCCAGACAGGCTCTGGGGCCAACGTCCTGACTTTC. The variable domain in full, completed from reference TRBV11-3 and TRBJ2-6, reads EAGVVQSPRYKIIEKKQPVAFWCNPISGHNTLYWYLQNLGQGPELLIRYENEEAVDDSQLPKDRFSAERLKGVDSTLKIQPAELGDSAVYLCASSQTGSGANVLTFGAGSRLTVL.

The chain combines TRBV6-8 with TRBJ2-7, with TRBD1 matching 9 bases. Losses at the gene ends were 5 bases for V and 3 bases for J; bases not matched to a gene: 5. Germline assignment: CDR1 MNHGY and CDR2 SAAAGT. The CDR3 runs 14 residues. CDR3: CASSDGQGFYEQYF. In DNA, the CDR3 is TGTGCCAGCAGTGACGGACAGGGGTTCTACGAGCAGTACTTC.

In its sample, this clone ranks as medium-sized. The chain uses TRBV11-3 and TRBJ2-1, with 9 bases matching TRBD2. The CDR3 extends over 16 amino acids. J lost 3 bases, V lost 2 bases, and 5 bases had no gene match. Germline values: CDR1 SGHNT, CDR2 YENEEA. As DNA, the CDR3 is TGTGCCAGCAGCTTATCGCGGGGGGGCTACTACAATGAGCAGTTCTTC. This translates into CASSLSRGGYYNEQFF.

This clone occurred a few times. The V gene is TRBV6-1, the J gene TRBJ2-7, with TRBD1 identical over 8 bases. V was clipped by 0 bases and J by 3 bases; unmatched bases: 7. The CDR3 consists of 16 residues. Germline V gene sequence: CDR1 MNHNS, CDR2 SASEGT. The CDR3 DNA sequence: TGTGCCAGCAGTGAAGCGCTGACAGGGGTTCTCTACGAGCAGTACTTC. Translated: CASSEALTGVLYEQYF.

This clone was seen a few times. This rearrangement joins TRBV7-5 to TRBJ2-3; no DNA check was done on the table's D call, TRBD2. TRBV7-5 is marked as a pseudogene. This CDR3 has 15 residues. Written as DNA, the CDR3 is TGTGCCAGCAGCTTAGTAGTAGAGAGGGCAGATACGCAGTATTTT. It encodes CASSLVVERADTQYF.

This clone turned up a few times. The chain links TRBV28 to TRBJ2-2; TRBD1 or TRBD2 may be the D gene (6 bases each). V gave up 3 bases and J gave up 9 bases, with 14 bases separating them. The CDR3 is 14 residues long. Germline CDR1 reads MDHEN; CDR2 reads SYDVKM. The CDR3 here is CASSFAGGHRELFF. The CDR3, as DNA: TGTGCCAGCAGTTTCGCTGGGGGGCACCGGGAGCTGTTTTTT.

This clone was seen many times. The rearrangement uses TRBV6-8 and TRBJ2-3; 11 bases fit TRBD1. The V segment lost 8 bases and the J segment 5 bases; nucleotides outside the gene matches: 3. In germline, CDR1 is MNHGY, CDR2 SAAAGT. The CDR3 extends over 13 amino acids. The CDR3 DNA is TGTGCCAGCCGTGGGACAGGGGGAGATACGCAGTATTTT. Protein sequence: CASRGTGGDTQYF.

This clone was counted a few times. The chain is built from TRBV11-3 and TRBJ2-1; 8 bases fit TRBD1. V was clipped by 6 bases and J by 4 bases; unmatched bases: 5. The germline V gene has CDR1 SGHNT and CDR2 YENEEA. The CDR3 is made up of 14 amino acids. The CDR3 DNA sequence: TGTGCCAGCAGTCCCAGGACAGGGTACAATGAGCAGTTCTTC. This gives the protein CASSPRTGYNEQFF.

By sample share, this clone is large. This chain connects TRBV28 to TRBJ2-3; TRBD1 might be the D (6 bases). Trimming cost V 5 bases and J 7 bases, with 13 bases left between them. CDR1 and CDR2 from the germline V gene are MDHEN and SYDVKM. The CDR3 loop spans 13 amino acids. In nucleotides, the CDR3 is TGTGCCAGCAGTCTCCCGGGACATCATACGCAGTATTTT. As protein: CASSLPGHHTQYF. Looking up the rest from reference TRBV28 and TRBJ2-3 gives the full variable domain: DVKVTQSSRYLVKRTGEKVFLECVQDMDHENMFWYRQDPGLGLRLIYFSYDVKMKEKGDIPEGYSVSREKKERFSLILESASTNQTSMYLCASSLPGHHTQYFGPGTRLTVL.

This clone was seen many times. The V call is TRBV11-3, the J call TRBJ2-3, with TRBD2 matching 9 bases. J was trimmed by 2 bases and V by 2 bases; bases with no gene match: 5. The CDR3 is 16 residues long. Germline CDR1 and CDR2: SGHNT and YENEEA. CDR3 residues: CASSLPAGGHTDTQYF. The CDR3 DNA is TGTGCCAGCAGCTTACCAGCGGGGGGACACACAGATACGCAGTATTTT.

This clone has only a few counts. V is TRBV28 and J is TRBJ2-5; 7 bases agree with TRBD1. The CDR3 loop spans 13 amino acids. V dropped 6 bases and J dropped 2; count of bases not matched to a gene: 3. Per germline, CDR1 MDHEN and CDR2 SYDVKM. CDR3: CASSSGQQETQYF. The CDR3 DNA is TGTGCCAGCAGCTCGGGACAGCAAGAGACCCAGTACTTC.

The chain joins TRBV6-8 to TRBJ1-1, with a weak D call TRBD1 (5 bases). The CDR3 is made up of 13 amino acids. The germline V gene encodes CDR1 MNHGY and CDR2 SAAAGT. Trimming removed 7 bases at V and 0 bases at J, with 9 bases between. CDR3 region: CASTQGMNTEAFF. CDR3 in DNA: TGTGCCAGCACCCAGGGTATGAACACTGAAGCTTTCTTT.

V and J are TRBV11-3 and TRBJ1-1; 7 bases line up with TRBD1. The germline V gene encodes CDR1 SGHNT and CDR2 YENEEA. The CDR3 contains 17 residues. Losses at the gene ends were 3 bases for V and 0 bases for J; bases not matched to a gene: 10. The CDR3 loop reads CASSFLWTGALNTEAFF. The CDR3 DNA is TGTGCCAGCAGCTTTCTCTGGACAGGAGCTCTGAACACTGAAGCTTTCTTT.

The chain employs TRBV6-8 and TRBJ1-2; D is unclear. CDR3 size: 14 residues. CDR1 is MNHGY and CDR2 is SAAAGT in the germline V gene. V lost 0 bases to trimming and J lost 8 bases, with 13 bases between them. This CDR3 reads CASSYSLPPEGYTF. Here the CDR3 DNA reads TGTGCCAGCAGTTACTCTTTACCCCCTGAAGGCTACACCTTC.

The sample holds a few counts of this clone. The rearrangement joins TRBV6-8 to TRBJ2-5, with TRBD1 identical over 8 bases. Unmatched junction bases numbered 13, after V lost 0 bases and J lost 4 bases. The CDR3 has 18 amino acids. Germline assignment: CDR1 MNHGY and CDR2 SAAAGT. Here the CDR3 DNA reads TGTGCCAGCAGTTACTCACCCCTAAACCGACAGGGGCGAGAGACCCAGTACTTC. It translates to CASSYSPLNRQGRETQYF.

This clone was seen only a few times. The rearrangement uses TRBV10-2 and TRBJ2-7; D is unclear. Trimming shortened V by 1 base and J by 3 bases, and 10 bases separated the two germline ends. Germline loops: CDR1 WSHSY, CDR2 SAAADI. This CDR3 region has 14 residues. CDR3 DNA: TGCGCCAGCAGTGAGTGGCGGAAGCACTACGAGCAGTACTTC. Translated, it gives CASSEWRKHYEQYF.

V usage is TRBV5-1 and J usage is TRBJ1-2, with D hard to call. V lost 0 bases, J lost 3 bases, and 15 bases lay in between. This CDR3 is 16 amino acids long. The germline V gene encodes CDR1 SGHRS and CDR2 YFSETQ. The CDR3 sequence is CASSLGLSASDYGYTF. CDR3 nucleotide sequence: TGCGCCAGCAGCTTGGGGCTATCGGCCAGTGACTATGGCTACACCTTC.

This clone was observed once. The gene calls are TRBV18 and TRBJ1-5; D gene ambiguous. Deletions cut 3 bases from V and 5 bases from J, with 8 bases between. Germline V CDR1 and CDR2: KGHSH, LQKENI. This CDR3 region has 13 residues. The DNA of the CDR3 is TGTGCCAGCTCACCGGACCGGGATCAGCCCCAGCATTTT. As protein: CASSPDRDQPQHF.

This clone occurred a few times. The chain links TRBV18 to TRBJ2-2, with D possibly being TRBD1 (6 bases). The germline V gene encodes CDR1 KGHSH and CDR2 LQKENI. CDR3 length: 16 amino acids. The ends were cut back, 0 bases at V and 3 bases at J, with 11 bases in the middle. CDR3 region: CASSPPGRGDTGELFF. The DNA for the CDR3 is TGTGCCAGCTCACCACCAGGCAGGGGTGACACCGGGGAGCTGTTTTTT. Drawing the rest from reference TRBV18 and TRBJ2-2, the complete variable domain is NAGVMQNPRHLVRRRGQEARLRCSPMKGHSHVYWYRQLPEEGLKFMVYLQKENIIDESGMPKERFSAEFPKEGPSILRIQQVVRGDSAAYFCASSPPGRGDTGELFFGEGSRLTVL.